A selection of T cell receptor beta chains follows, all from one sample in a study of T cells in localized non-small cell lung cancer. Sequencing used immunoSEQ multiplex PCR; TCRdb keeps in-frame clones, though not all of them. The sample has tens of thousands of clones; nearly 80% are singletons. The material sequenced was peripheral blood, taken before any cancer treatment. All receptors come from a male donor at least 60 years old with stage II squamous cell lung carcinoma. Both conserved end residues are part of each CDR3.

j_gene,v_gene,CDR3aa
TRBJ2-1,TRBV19,CATLPGRIF
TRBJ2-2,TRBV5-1,CASSLGDTRNTGELFF
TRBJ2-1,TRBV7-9,CASSPVGTGVGEQFF
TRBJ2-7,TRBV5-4,CASSLLWGGSEQYF
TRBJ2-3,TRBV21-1,CASSKVRFMDTQYF
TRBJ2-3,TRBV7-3,CASSLIAGTDTQYF
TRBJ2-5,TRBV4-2,CASSPDVVTQYF
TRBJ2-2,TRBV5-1,CASSTGGNTGELFF
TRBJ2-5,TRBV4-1,CASSPEGGGRETQYF
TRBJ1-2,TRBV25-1,CASSEGTGRNGYTF
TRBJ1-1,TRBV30,CAWKDSGETEAFF
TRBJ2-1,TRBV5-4,CASSTRTSGGSGEQFF
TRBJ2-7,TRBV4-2,CASRPGTSGSYEQYF
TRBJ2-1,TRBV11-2,CASSSLQHNEQFF